Each of the 19 T cell receptor beta chains below was sequenced from the same sample in a study of blood T cell repertoires in COVID-19. This table comes from immunoSEQ multiplex PCR, and its TCRdb copy is limited to in-frame clones, with some not included. Found here are some 230,000 clones, 70% to 85% of them singletons; the top ten hold roughly 15%. The sample comprised PBMCs or T cells enriched from blood (not recorded which). All receptors derive from a man aged 35-49 years who had recovered from COVID-19.

This clone was seen more than once but under ten times. The J gene is TRBJ1-1, the V gene TRBV7-8, with D unclear. The V and J ends lost 4 bases and 4 bases respectively, with 10 bases between them. Germline CDR1 is SGHVS and CDR2 is FQNEAQ. CDR3 length: 13 amino acids. The CDR3 DNA reads as TGTGCCAGCAGCTCCCTAGGTGTCACTGAAGCTTTCTTT. Protein: CASSSLGVTEAFF.

The chain combines TRBV28 with TRBJ1-2; tentative D call: TRBD1 (6 bases). This CDR3 contains 13 residues. V was clipped by 2 bases and J by 4 bases, with 8 bases between them. The germline CDR1 and CDR2 sequences are MDHEN and SYDVKM. CDR3 residues: CASSLGGSYGYTF. Here the CDR3 DNA reads TGTGCCAGCAGTTTAGGGGGCTCCTATGGCTACACCTTC.

The V gene is TRBV7-3, the J gene TRBJ1-6; D ambiguous. Per germline, CDR1 SGHTA and CDR2 FQGTGA. The CDR3 totals 16 residues. The ends were cut back, 5 bases at V and 0 bases at J, with 11 bases in the middle. This CDR3 reads CASSLSAVSYNSPLHF. CDR3 nucleotides: TGTGCCAGCAGCCTTTCCGCGGTCTCCTATAATTCACCCCTCCACTTT.

This clone was seen a single time. The V and J genes are TRBV19 and TRBJ2-1; 9 bases map to TRBD2. Per germline, CDR1 LNHDA and CDR2 SQIVND (reference sequence). This CDR3 is 15 amino acids long. Losses at the gene ends were 6 bases for V and 6 bases for J; bases not matched to a gene: 9. CDR3 sequence reads: CASRARGGPSNEQFF. The CDR3 DNA reads TGTGCCAGTAGAGCGCGGGGGGGACCCTCCAATGAGCAGTTCTTC.

This clone was observed a single time. The chain is built from TRBV21-1 and TRBJ1-6; TRBD1, as called in the table, went unchecked against the DNA. TRBV21-1 is an annotated pseudogene. The CDR3 spans 14 residues. CDR3 coding DNA: TGTGCCAGCAGCAAAAGAAGGGGTGGATCACCCCTCCACTTT. This sequence encodes CASSKRRGGSPLHF.

The chain employs TRBV3-1 (or the pseudogene TRBV3-2) and TRBJ1-1; perhaps TRBD1 as D (6 bases). V was trimmed by 7 bases and J by 0 bases, leaving 12 bases between them. Germline CDR1 reads LGHDT; CDR2 reads YNNKEL (reference sequence). The CDR3 loop spans 14 amino acids. CDR3 sequence: CASMGTSMNTEAFF. CDR3 nucleotide sequence: TGTGCCAGCATGGGGACATCTATGAACACTGAAGCTTTCTTT.

In this sample, this clone turned up a few times. Additional DNA sequences in this sample encode the identical CDR3. This chain connects TRBV28 to TRBJ2-7, with D unclear. V shed 6 bases and J shed 4 bases, with 10 bases lying between them. The CDR3 extends over 12 amino acids. The germline CDR1 and CDR2 sequences are MDHEN and SYDVKM. The chain's CDR3 is CASSPPGYEQYF. DNA of the CDR3: TGTGCCAGCAGCCCTCCGGGTTACGAGCAGTACTTC.

The rearrangement uses TRBV28 and TRBJ1-2; no firm D call. This CDR3 comprises 13 residues. In germline, CDR1 is MDHEN, CDR2 SYDVKM. Trimming removed 6 bases at V and 8 bases at J, with 16 bases between. The CDR3 DNA is TGTGCCAGCAGCTCCCGCCTGAGGGAAGGCTACACCTTC. Translation: CASSSRLREGYTF.

The chain links TRBV15 to TRBJ1-2; D uncertain. Germline loops: CDR1 LNHNV, CDR2 YYDKDF (reference sequence). The V end was cut by 1 base, the J end by 6 bases, with 9 bases between. The CDR3 spans 13 residues. The CDR3 coding sequence is TGTGCCACCAGCAGAGTAGGTACAGATGGCTACACCTTC. Encoded protein: CATSRVGTDGYTF.

In its sample, this clone was seen once. CDR3 sequence (DNA): TGTGCCTGGAGAACGAGGGGGAGTGAGGAAAAACTGTTTTTT. Protein sequence: CAWRTRGSEEKLFF. The gene calls are TRBV30 and TRBJ1-4; tentative D call: TRBD1 (6 bases). The CDR3 extends over 14 amino acids. Germline values: CDR1 GTSNPN, CDR2 SVGIG (reference sequence). Trimming took off 3 bases at V and 8 bases at J, with 16 bases between the two ends.

The gene calls are TRBV27 and TRBJ1-5; D gene uncertain. Trimming cost V 2 bases and J 0 bases, with 11 bases left between them. CDR1 is MNHEY, CDR2 SMNVEV, per germline (reference sequence). The CDR3 is 16 amino acids. CDR3 loop: CASSLMAGVSNQPQHF. CDR3 in DNA: TGTGCCAGCAGTTTAATGGCCGGGGTTAGCAATCAGCCCCAGCATTTT.

The chain uses TRBV20-1 and TRBJ1-4; no reliable D call. The CDR3 runs 11 residues. CDR1 DFQATT and CDR2 SNEGSKA come from the germline V gene (reference sequence). With 5 bases removed from V and 4 bases from J, the gap between germline ends came to 5 bases. The CDR3 sequence is CSALRNEKLFF. The CDR3 DNA follows: TGCAGTGCTCTCCGTAATGAAAAACTGTTTTTT.

The count of this clone is one. The chain has TRBV27 and TRBJ2-7; possibly TRBD2 for D (5 bases). Germline CDR1 is MNHEY and CDR2 is SMNVEV (reference sequence). V lost 4 bases to trimming and J lost 5 bases, with 15 bases between them. The CDR3 is 14 residues long. CDR3 amino acids: CASSSWGEGNEQYF. The CDR3 bases are TGTGCCAGCAGTTCCTGGGGAGAGGGAAACGAGCAGTACTTC.

The rearrangement uses TRBV5-3 and TRBJ2-5, with 10 bases that match TRBD1. TRBV5-3 has ORF status, its function being uncertain. The CDR3 runs to 14 residues. J lost 4 bases, V lost 6 bases, and 6 bases had no gene match. The CDR3 region has the DNA TGTGCCAGAACGGGGACAGGGGTTGGAGAGACCCAGTACTTC. As protein: CARTGTGVGETQYF.

The V and J genes are TRBV23-1 and TRBJ1-2; D is undetermined. TRBV23-1 is an ORF, with its function uncertain. This CDR3 is built from 14 residues. V lost 0 bases, J lost 7 bases, and 12 bases lay in between. The CDR3 loop reads CASSQSPTFGGYTF. The CDR3 region has the DNA TGCGCCAGCAGTCAATCCCCCACTTTTGGTGGCTACACCTTC.

In its sample, this clone was seen once. The V call is TRBV19, the J call TRBJ2-1; tentatively, D is TRBD2 (6 bases). V lost 6 bases and J lost 3, with 15 bases in between. Germline CDR1 is LNHDA and CDR2 is SQIVND (reference sequence). The CDR3 is made up of 15 amino acids. This chain's CDR3 is CASSPPGAIYNEQFF. DNA for the CDR3: TGTGCCAGTAGCCCTCCGGGAGCTATCTACAATGAGCAGTTCTTC.

The chain employs TRBV5-4 and TRBJ1-6; 11 bases fit TRBD1. With V trimmed by 0 bases and J by 9 bases, 2 bases remained unmatched. The germline V gene has CDR1 SGHNT and CDR2 YYREEE (reference sequence). The CDR3 totals 15 residues. The CDR3 here is CASSLDGTGGSPLHF. In DNA, the CDR3 is TGTGCCAGCAGCTTGGATGGGACAGGGGGTTCACCCCTCCACTTT.

This rearrangement joins TRBV28 to TRBJ1-1, with 9 nucleotides matching TRBD1. V dropped 4 bases and J dropped 10; count of bases not matched to a gene: 4. The germline V gene has CDR1 MDHEN and CDR2 SYDVKM. CDR3 length equals 12 residues. For the CDR3, the DNA is TGTGCCAGCAGTTACAGGGGGCGAGGAGCTTTCTTT. It encodes CASSYRGRGAFF.

The J gene is TRBJ1-1, the V gene TRBV27, with D possibly matching TRBD1 (6 bases). V was cut by 4 bases and J by 1 base, with 13 bases left in between. The CDR3 is 15 residues long. Germline CDR1 MNHEY, CDR2 SMNVEV (reference sequence). This CDR3 reads CASSSNRVGNTEAFF. The CDR3 DNA sequence: TGTGCCAGCAGTTCGAACAGGGTCGGGAACACTGAAGCTTTCTTT.